This T cell receptor beta chain appears in the sequencing data of a study of OX40 agonist ivuxolimab in advanced cancers. Study-level findings and limits: Fewer expanded clones were found on average in CD4+ than in CD8+ T cells. Low normalized T-cell clonal expansion also characterized some of the nonresponders.

Using immunoSEQ multiplex PCR, the repertoire was profiled, and TCRdb retains in-frame clones only, with some absent. The repertoire has 50,000 to 65,000 clones, over 75% of them found once; the top ten carry about 5%. The CDR3 loop spans 12 amino acids. Per germline, CDR1 SQVTM and CDR2 ANQGSEA. As regards this clone: Its antigen is as yet unknown. A junction boundary mismatches the germline segment, possibly from a read error.

Material: CD4+ or CD8+ T cells sorted from blood, obtained in a trial of the OX40 agonist ivuxolimab. The receptor comes from an adult with an advanced solid tumor such as melanoma, head and neck, liver or kidney cancer. This chain links TRBV29-1 with TRBJ2-1; 9 bases fit TRBD1. The chain's CDR3 is CSVLTTGGMAVF. The CDR3 nucleotides are TGCAGCGTCCTCACCACAGGGGGCATGGCGGTCTTC.